These T cell receptor beta chains were read from a single sample in a study of T cell repertoires in cytomegalovirus infection. Using its own MiXCR run on the reads, TCRdb lists one record per CDR3 protein. The table records approximately 180,000 distinct CDR3 sequences, roughly a sixth of them present only once. The material sequenced was CD8+ T cells from PBMCs. These receptors were taken from a human donor in good health (CMV status not recorded). Some clones in this sample may be carry-over from other donors' samples. Each CDR3 is given with its conserved first and last residue. The order of the fields is J gene, V gene, CDR3 protein.

j_gene: TRBJ1-6
v_gene: TRBV28
CDR3aa: CASSYSVRGNSPLHF

j_gene: TRBJ1-1
v_gene: TRBV7-3
CDR3aa: CASSLRGQGNTEAFF

j_gene: TRBJ1-2
v_gene: TRBV14
CDR3aa: CASSQDVGSNYGYTF

j_gene: TRBJ2-1
v_gene: TRBV3-1
CDR3aa: CASSFGGELYNEQFF

j_gene: TRBJ1-6
v_gene: TRBV7-6
CDR3aa: CASSLGALGDSPLHF

j_gene: TRBJ2-7
v_gene: TRBV6-2/TRBV6-3
CDR3aa: CASSLRTGVYEQYF

j_gene: TRBJ2-3
v_gene: TRBV11-2
CDR3aa: CASSLVLGGYSSTDTQYF

j_gene: TRBJ2-7
v_gene: TRBV20-1
CDR3aa: CSARGLAGVRSYEQYF

j_gene: TRBJ2-7
v_gene: TRBV4-1
CDR3aa: CASSQGRVDSEQYF

j_gene: TRBJ1-1
v_gene: TRBV7-6
CDR3aa: CASSRGLGGVNTEAFF

j_gene: TRBJ2-1
v_gene: TRBV28
CDR3aa: CASSSVDKVFYNEQFF

j_gene: TRBJ2-1
v_gene: TRBV11-3
CDR3aa: CASSYLAGGANEQFF

j_gene: TRBJ2-7
v_gene: TRBV11-2
CDR3aa: CASSRETGTATTQYF

j_gene: TRBJ2-3
v_gene: TRBV15
CDR3aa: CATSTWDPRPDTQYF

j_gene: TRBJ1-5
v_gene: TRBV6-2/TRBV6-3
CDR3aa: CASSYGIGLFSNQPQHF

j_gene: TRBJ1-3
v_gene: TRBV5-1
CDR3aa: CASSVDSSGNTIYF

j_gene: TRBJ2-3
v_gene: TRBV7-6
CDR3aa: CASSQGFTDTQYF

j_gene: TRBJ2-3
v_gene: TRBV4-1
CDR3aa: CASRHREFGPDTQYF

j_gene: TRBJ2-3
v_gene: TRBV12-3/TRBV12-4
CDR3aa: CASSLEGSGGFIIADTQYF

j_gene: TRBJ1-5
v_gene: TRBV7-2
CDR3aa: CASSLTGPLYSNQPQHF

j_gene: TRBJ2-7
v_gene: TRBV20-1
CDR3aa: CSARSLLAGVTYEQYF

j_gene: TRBJ2-3
v_gene: TRBV6-1
CDR3aa: CASSEALGGSTADTQYF

j_gene: TRBJ2-5
v_gene: TRBV28
CDR3aa: CASSLGAQGMMIETQYF

j_gene: TRBJ2-3
v_gene: TRBV7-2
CDR3aa: CASSPRSGLAGGTITDTQYF

j_gene: TRBJ2-7
v_gene: TRBV14
CDR3aa: CASSQAQGNEQYF

j_gene: TRBJ1-2
v_gene: TRBV7-2
CDR3aa: CASQRKVSGGYTF

j_gene: TRBJ2-5
v_gene: TRBV5-6
CDR3aa: CASSLRWDSLQETQYF

j_gene: TRBJ1-2
v_gene: TRBV7-6
CDR3aa: CASSFGTIRMEENGYTF

j_gene: TRBJ2-7
v_gene: TRBV7-2
CDR3aa: CATSRGQSYEQYF

j_gene: TRBJ2-3
v_gene: TRBV29-1
CDR3aa: CSVDAGTEVTDTQYF

j_gene: TRBJ2-7
v_gene: TRBV5-5
CDR3aa: CASSSWDRGYEQYF

j_gene: TRBJ2-1
v_gene: TRBV6-2/TRBV6-3
CDR3aa: CASSYAGLNEQFF

j_gene: TRBJ2-7
v_gene: TRBV28
CDR3aa: CASIPRETTYEQYF

j_gene: TRBJ1-5
v_gene: TRBV12-3/TRBV12-4
CDR3aa: CASSLGGPQHF

j_gene: TRBJ1-2
v_gene: TRBV2
CDR3aa: CASSENNYGYTF

j_gene: TRBJ1-2
v_gene: TRBV6-5
CDR3aa: CASSYATGNSYGYTF

j_gene: TRBJ2-5
v_gene: TRBV28
CDR3aa: CASSLGGGTQYF

j_gene: TRBJ2-1
v_gene: TRBV12-3/TRBV12-4
CDR3aa: CASSLGSIHSYNEQFF

j_gene: TRBJ1-2
v_gene: TRBV7-2
CDR3aa: CASVTGSYGYTF

j_gene: TRBJ2-7
v_gene: TRBV12-3/TRBV12-4
CDR3aa: CASRDGAGGISHTEQYF

j_gene: TRBJ2-7
v_gene: TRBV6-6
CDR3aa: CASSYGGQVSYEQYF

j_gene: TRBJ2-7
v_gene: TRBV28
CDR3aa: CASSLLADPEQYF

j_gene: TRBJ1-2
v_gene: TRBV6-2/TRBV6-3
CDR3aa: CASSYSTGVGYTF

j_gene: TRBJ2-7
v_gene: TRBV7-9
CDR3aa: CASSSKRTPSMGGYEQYF

j_gene: TRBJ1-1
v_gene: TRBV3-1
CDR3aa: CASSPRDRNRADTEAFF

j_gene: TRBJ1-1
v_gene: TRBV19
CDR3aa: CASSIGTGTGTEAFF

j_gene: TRBJ2-3
v_gene: TRBV6-6
CDR3aa: CASSYSGGAGPLDTQYF

j_gene: TRBJ2-7
v_gene: TRBV7-9
CDR3aa: CASSLGLTGQYF

j_gene: TRBJ2-3
v_gene: TRBV7-6
CDR3aa: CASSLAVRALTDTQYF

j_gene: TRBJ1-1
v_gene: TRBV7-9
CDR3aa: CASSGPGNTEAFF

j_gene: TRBJ2-3
v_gene: TRBV4-2
CDR3aa: CASSQEGQGGTDTQYF

j_gene: TRBJ2-7
v_gene: TRBV12-3/TRBV12-4
CDR3aa: CASGGGRQAYEQYF

j_gene: TRBJ1-2
v_gene: TRBV4-2
CDR3aa: CASSPKDTSYYTF

j_gene: TRBJ1-2
v_gene: TRBV29-1
CDR3aa: CSVDSLIGGLNYGYTF

j_gene: TRBJ2-7
v_gene: TRBV7-8
CDR3aa: CASSLEGQSSYEQYF

j_gene: TRBJ1-1
v_gene: TRBV7-2
CDR3aa: CASSATTGLNTEAFF

j_gene: TRBJ2-2
v_gene: TRBV7-8
CDR3aa: CASSGGPGASGELFF

j_gene: TRBJ2-3
v_gene: TRBV12-3/TRBV12-4
CDR3aa: CASSLRGLGSGDTQYF

j_gene: TRBJ2-2
v_gene: TRBV15
CDR3aa: CATSSQRGTGELFF

j_gene: TRBJ1-2
v_gene: TRBV14
CDR3aa: CASSQDQGSFYGYTF